One sample yielded the 32 T cell receptor beta chains listed below, sequenced in a study of shared clonotypes between healthy human individuals. Only in-frame clones appear in the TCRdb table, and some are missing; sequencing was by immunoSEQ multiplex PCR. The profile covers about 2.3 million clones, with less than 95% appearing a single time and approximately 0.41% taken by the ten largest. Sequencing used naive CD4+ T cells from PBMCs. Subset noted: CD45RA+ positively selected. The receptors originated from a man aged 18 to 30 in good health. Some clones in this sample may be carry-over from other donors' samples.

This clone was seen a single time. The chain is built from TRBV7-2 and TRBJ2-1; D is unclear. This CDR3 has 13 residues. Trimming took 4 bases from V and 3 from J, leaving 7 bases between them. Germline loops: CDR1 SGHTA, CDR2 FQGNSA. The CDR3 DNA sequence: TGTGCCAGCAGCTCGGACCTCTACAATGAGCAGTTCTTC. Its translation is CASSSDLYNEQFF.

The rearrangement uses TRBV5-1 and TRBJ2-7, with D perhaps being TRBD1 or TRBD2 (7 bases each). The ends were cut back, 5 bases at V and 6 bases at J, with 18 bases in the middle. The germline V gene encodes CDR1 SGHRS and CDR2 YFSETQ. This CDR3 contains 14 residues. The DNA of the CDR3 is TGCGCCAGCAGAATTCGACAGGGAGGGGTCGAGCAGTACTTC. It yields the protein CASRIRQGGVEQYF.

The chain combines TRBV11-2 with TRBJ2-5; D is possibly TRBD1 (6 bases). This CDR3 spans 14 amino acids. Germline CDR1 reads SGHAT; CDR2 reads FQNNGV. V was pared by 3 bases and J by 5 bases, with 13 bases between. This chain's CDR3 is CASSFSGQGETQYF. The CDR3 bases are TGTGCCAGCAGCTTCTCCGGCCAGGGGGAGACCCAGTACTTC.

The chain carries TRBV5-4 and TRBJ2-5; 13 positions agree with TRBD2. V lost 5 bases, J lost 1 base, and 8 bases stayed unmatched. The V gene's germline CDR1 is SGHNT and CDR2 YYREEE (reference sequence). This CDR3 comprises 17 residues. CDR3 sequence (DNA): TGTGCCAGCAGTAGATTGTGGACTAGCGGGAGCCAAGAGACCCAGTACTTC. This sequence encodes CASSRLWTSGSQETQYF.

As DNA, the CDR3 is TGCAGCGCCTATAAGGGAACTAATGAAAAACTGTTTTTT. As protein: CSAYKGTNEKLFF. The J gene is TRBJ1-4, the V gene TRBV29-1, with D unresolved. Trimming left V 7 bases short and J 1 base short, with 10 bases between. The CDR3 runs 13 residues. The germline gives CDR1 SQVTM, CDR2 ANQGSEA. The variable domain in full, completed from reference TRBV29-1 and TRBJ1-4, reads SAVISQKPSRDICQRGTSLTIQCQVDSQVTMMFWYRQQPGQSLTLIATANQGSEATYESGFVIDKFPISRPNLTFSTLTVSNMSPEDSSIYLCSAYKGTNEKLFFGSGTQLSVL.

The rearrangement joins TRBV5-4 to TRBJ2-1; 7 bases line up with TRBD2. With V trimmed by 3 bases and J by 0 bases, 3 bases remained unmatched. Germline V CDR1 and CDR2: SGHNT, YYREEE (reference sequence). CDR3 size: 15 residues. The CDR3 is CASSSGTNSYNEQFF. DNA of the CDR3: TGTGCCAGCAGCTCCGGGACTAACTCCTACAATGAGCAGTTCTTC.

CDR3 sequence reads: CASRGTSGSPYNEQFF. The DNA for the CDR3 is TGTGCCAGTAGAGGGACTAGCGGGAGTCCCTACAATGAGCAGTTCTTC. The J gene is TRBJ2-1, the V gene TRBV19; 14 positions agree with TRBD2. Germline CDR1 is LNHDA and CDR2 is SQIVND (reference sequence). This CDR3 has 16 residues. J was trimmed by 2 bases and V by 6 bases; bases with no gene match: 3.

This clone was seen only once. The DNA for the CDR3 is TGTGCCAGCAGTTTCTTGGCGGGAGAAGGTACGCAGTATTTT. This encodes CASSFLAGEGTQYF. The chain combines TRBV27 with TRBJ2-3; 7 bases are shared with TRBD2. CDR3 length: 14 residues. V dropped 3 bases and J dropped 8; count of bases not matched to a gene: 8. CDR1 is MNHEY and CDR2 is SMNVEV in the germline V gene (reference sequence).

V gene TRBV5-1 combines with J gene TRBJ2-3; D perhaps matches TRBD1 (7 bases). Between the trimmed V and J ends, which lost 0 bases and 6 bases, there was a span of 14 bases. CDR1 SGHRS and CDR2 YFSETQ come from the germline V gene. The CDR3 extends over 15 amino acids. CDR3 bases: TGCGCCAGCAGCTTGGCCTGGAGGGGGCAGGATACGCAGTATTTT. This sequence encodes CASSLAWRGQDTQYF.

The rearrangement links TRBV5-6 to TRBJ1-4; TRBD1 might be the D (5 bases). The CDR3 contains 14 residues. The germline V gene has CDR1 SGHDT and CDR2 YYEEEE. V gave up 0 bases and J gave up 7 bases, with 10 bases separating them. The CDR3: CASSLAGGGEKLFF. The DNA for the CDR3 is TGTGCCAGCAGCTTGGCTGGGGGAGGTGAAAAACTGTTTTTT.

Remarks on this clone: Other DNA sequences in this sample translate to the same CDR3. The chain has TRBV5-1 and TRBJ1-1, with D possibly matching TRBD1 (5 bases). The germline CDR1 and CDR2 sequences are SGHRS and YFSETQ. The V and J ends lost 3 bases and 5 bases respectively, with 11 bases between them. This CDR3 spans 13 amino acids. The CDR3 nucleotides are TGCGCCAGCAGCTCGACGGGACGGACTGAAGCTTTCTTT. Residues: CASSSTGRTEAFF.

The rearrangement uses TRBV7-6 and TRBJ2-1, with a weak D call TRBD2 (6 bases). V dropped 5 bases and J dropped 4 bases, with 18 bases sitting between them. Germline-derived CDR1 and CDR2 are SGHVS and FNYEAQ. The CDR3 is 16 residues long. The CDR3 nucleotides are TGTGCCAGCAGCCTCCAGAGTGGCGGGACTTACAATGAGCAGTTCTTC. This codes for CASSLQSGGTYNEQFF. Full variable domain (missing parts from reference TRBV7-6 and TRBJ2-1): GAGVSQSPRYKVTKRGQDVALRCDPISGHVSLYWYRQALGQGPEFLTYFNYEAQQDKSGLPNDRFSAERPEGSISTLTIQRTEQRDSAMYRCASSLQSGGTYNEQFFGPGTRLTVL.

The table lists this clone with a few counts. The same CDR3 is also encoded by other DNA sequences in this sample. The chain recombines TRBV19 with TRBJ1-5; no definite D call. In germline, CDR1 is LNHDA, CDR2 SQIVND (reference sequence). The CDR3 is 12 residues long. Trimming cost V 8 bases and J 0 bases, with 5 bases left between them. For the CDR3, the DNA is TGTGCCAGTTCAGATAGCAATCAGCCCCAGCATTTT. The encoded protein is CASSDSNQPQHF.

The chain uses TRBV28 and TRBJ2-5, with 11 bases identical to TRBD2. The V and J ends lost 6 bases and 4 bases, in that order; junction bases with no gene match: 10. The CDR3 is made up of 16 amino acids. The germline gives CDR1 MDHEN, CDR2 SYDVKM. The DNA of the CDR3 is TGTGCCAGCAGACCGGTAATAGCGGGAGGGGGAGAGACCCAGTACTTC. Its translation: CASRPVIAGGGETQYF. Using reference TRBV28 and TRBJ2-5 for the parts outside the CDR3, the full variable domain is DVKVTQSSRYLVKRTGEKVFLECVQDMDHENMFWYRQDPGLGLRLIYFSYDVKMKEKGDIPEGYSVSREKKERFSLILESASTNQTSMYLCASRPVIAGGGETQYFGPGTRLLVL.

V is TRBV6-6 and J is TRBJ2-1; 10 bases fit TRBD1. The V segment lost 4 bases and the J segment 6 bases; nucleotides outside the gene matches: 0. Germline loops: CDR1 MNHNY, CDR2 SVGAGI (reference sequence). The CDR3 contains 13 residues. The CDR3 loop is CASSWTGGNEQFF. CDR3 bases: TGTGCCAGCAGTTGGACAGGGGGCAATGAGCAGTTCTTC.

The chain has TRBV5-1 and TRBJ2-3; D might be TRBD2 (6 bases). The V end was cut by 5 bases, the J end by 0 bases, with 13 bases between. Germline V CDR1 and CDR2: SGHRS, YFSETQ. The CDR3 has 15 residues. In DNA form, the CDR3 reads TGCGCCAGCAGTCATAGCGGTGCTAGCACAGATACGCAGTATTTT. Amino acid sequence: CASSHSGASTDTQYF.

The chain has TRBV19 and TRBJ1-2; D not certain. CDR1 and CDR2 from the germline V gene are LNHDA and SQIVND (reference sequence). CDR3 size: 13 residues. V lost 8 bases, J lost 0 bases, and 10 bases lay in between. CDR3 sequence: CASQRTTNYGYTF. The DNA for the CDR3 is TGTGCCAGTCAAAGGACCACTAACTATGGCTACACCTTC.

Note on this clone: At one of its ends the junction is not consistent with the germline gene, which may arise from a read error. In nucleotides, the CDR3 is TGCGTCAGCAGCCAAGGATCTACCTGGACTGATGAGCAGTTCTTC. It is translated as CVSSQGSTWTDEQFF. The gene calls are TRBV4-1 and TRBJ2-1; weak D call: TRBD2 (5 bases). The CDR3 runs to 15 residues. Per germline, CDR1 MGHRA and CDR2 YSYEKL.

This chain links TRBV5-4 with TRBJ2-5; 8 bases fit TRBD2. CDR3 size: 14 residues. CDR1 SGHNT and CDR2 YYREEE come from the germline V gene (reference sequence). The V segment lost 6 bases and the J segment 5 bases; nucleotides outside the gene matches: 9. The CDR3 is CASIKAGARETQYF. CDR3 DNA: TGTGCCAGCATCAAAGCGGGGGCGCGGGAGACCCAGTACTTC.

This clone was seen more than once but under ten times. Other DNA sequences in the same sample also yield this CDR3. V is TRBV30 and J is TRBJ1-1; D is undetermined. The ends were cut back, 2 bases at V and 1 base at J, with 5 bases in the middle. The CDR3 has 12 residues. Germline assignment: CDR1 GTSNPN and CDR2 SVGIG (reference sequence). The CDR3 DNA is TGTGCCTGGAGTCGAGAGAACACTGAAGCTTTCTTT. As protein: CAWSRENTEAFF.

This chain joins TRBV19 and TRBJ2-5; a possible D gene is TRBD2 (7 bases). The CDR3 extends over 14 amino acids. V was trimmed by 9 bases and J by 4 bases, leaving 18 bases between them. Germline CDR1 is LNHDA and CDR2 is SQIVND (reference sequence). CDR3 loop: CASGGQSLGETQYF. CDR3 nucleotide sequence: TGTGCCAGCGGGGGGCAGTCGTTGGGAGAGACCCAGTACTTC.

The V gene is TRBV11-3, the J gene TRBJ2-5; 8 bases match TRBD1. This CDR3 comprises 16 residues. Trimming removed 5 bases from V and 2 bases from J; junction bases left unmatched: 10. CDR1 is SGHNT, CDR2 YENEEA, per germline. DNA for the CDR3: TGTGCCAGCAGCAAAGGACAGGGAGCCAGGCAAGAGACCCAGTACTTC. Its translation is CASSKGQGARQETQYF.

The chain couples TRBV28 to TRBJ1-3; tentative D call: TRBD1 (5 bases). The germline V gene has CDR1 MDHEN and CDR2 SYDVKM. CDR3 size: 14 residues. V was shortened by 2 bases and J by 3 bases, with 8 bases between the two germline ends. The CDR3 DNA sequence: TGTGCCAGCAGTTTAGGGGGAGATGGAAACACCATATATTTT. This codes for CASSLGGDGNTIYF.

V and J are TRBV27 and TRBJ2-2, with D perhaps TRBD1 (6 bases). Germline assignment: CDR1 MNHEY and CDR2 SMNVEV (reference sequence). Between the trimmed V and J ends, which lost 8 bases and 4 bases, there was a span of 14 bases. The CDR3 runs 14 residues. CDR3 sequence (DNA): TGTGCCAGCCTACGGAGAGGGGGCACCGGGGAGCTGTTTTTT. Residues: CASLRRGGTGELFF.

The CDR3 sequence is CASSLGTPSNQPQHF. CDR3 DNA: TGTGCCAGCAGTTTAGGGACGCCTAGCAATCAGCCCCAGCATTTT. The gene calls are TRBV28 and TRBJ1-5; D is perhaps TRBD1 (5 bases). The CDR3 has 15 residues. The V and J ends lost 2 bases and 0 bases respectively, with 8 bases between them. Germline V gives CDR1 MDHEN, CDR2 SYDVKM.

The chain is built from TRBV27 and TRBJ1-3; D is unresolved. The V gene lost 8 bases and the J gene lost 4 bases, with 12 bases spanning the gap. This CDR3 has 13 amino acids. The germline gives CDR1 MNHEY, CDR2 SMNVEV (reference sequence). In nucleotides, the CDR3 is TGTGCCAGCGGCCCCCGTGGAGGAAACACCATATATTTT. Its translation: CASGPRGGNTIYF.

The chain is built from TRBV5-1 and TRBJ2-3, with D perhaps being TRBD1 or TRBD2 (5 bases each). V lost 1 base and J 2 bases, leaving 11 bases between the germline ends. Per germline, CDR1 SGHRS and CDR2 YFSETQ. This CDR3 spans 15 amino acids. CDR3 protein: CASSLRGPPTDTQYF. In DNA, the CDR3 is TGCGCCAGCAGCTTGAGGGGACCCCCCACAGATACGCAGTATTTT.

V gene TRBV27 combines with J gene TRBJ2-7; no clear D. V lost 4 bases to trimming and J lost 0 bases, with 7 bases between them. The germline V gene encodes CDR1 MNHEY and CDR2 SMNVEV (reference sequence). The CDR3 spans 13 residues. Here the CDR3 DNA reads TGTGCCAGCAGTTCCCGTGTCTCCTACGAGCAGTACTTC. It yields the protein CASSSRVSYEQYF.

The rearrangement uses TRBV6-7 and TRBJ1-5, with D possibly matching TRBD1 (5 bases). TRBV6-7 is recorded as an ORF, its role being uncertain. V was trimmed by 2 bases and J by 1 base, leaving 15 bases between them. The CDR3 is 17 amino acids. The CDR3 nucleotides read TGTGCCAGCAGTTACGGGGGGATTCGGCGGAGCAATCAGCCCCAGCATTTT. This gives the protein CASSYGGIRRSNQPQHF.

Note on this clone: Other DNA sequences from this sample encode an identical CDR3 as well. This chain uses TRBV29-1 with TRBJ2-4, with 7 bases aligning to TRBD2. The CDR3 contains 14 residues. Per the germline V gene, CDR1 is SQVTM and CDR2 is ANQGSEA. V shed 6 bases, J shed 0 bases, and the junction held 5 bases outside the gene matches. The DNA for the CDR3 is TGCAGCGTCGGCGGGGGACTAGCCAAAAACATTCAGTACTTC. It translates to CSVGGGLAKNIQYF.

The chain recombines TRBV9 with TRBJ2-2; D may be TRBD2 (6 bases). The CDR3 has 15 amino acids. Trimming removed 3 bases at V and 2 bases at J, with 11 bases between. CDR1 and CDR2 from the germline V gene are SGDLS and YYNGEE. The CDR3 nucleotides read TGTGCCAGCAGCGCCGGGACTCCCAACACCGGGGAGCTGTTTTTT. The encoded protein is CASSAGTPNTGELFF.

The rearrangement links TRBV11-3 to TRBJ1-1, with 9 bases that match TRBD1. Germline lookup yields CDR1 SGHNT and CDR2 YENEEA. V gave up 5 bases and J gave up 1 base; unmatched junction bases: 2. The CDR3 sequence is 14 residues long. The CDR3 region has the DNA TGTGCCAGCAGCCGGACAGGGGCGAACACTGAAGCTTTCTTT. It is translated as CASSRTGANTEAFF.